Below, one T cell receptor (beta chain) is given with its context. The data derive from a study of blood T cell repertoires in COVID-19. Sequenced by immunoSEQ multiplex PCR; TCRdb stores in-frame clones only, minus some. The sample contains approximately 140,000 clones, around 84% of which appear only once. The study assigned cohorts using participant-reported clinical history. This TCR was recovered from a man between 35 and 55 years old with acute COVID-19. Sequencing was performed on PBMCs or T cells enriched from blood (not recorded which).

The CDR3 nucleotides read TGTGCCATCCTATGGACAGGGGGCGTAGTAAGTGGCTACACCTTC. Amino acids: CAILWTGGVVSGYTF. This chain uses TRBV10-3 with TRBJ1-2, with 11 bases aligning to TRBD1. The ends lost 8 bases at V and 7 bases at J; junction bases unmatched: 12. The CDR3 extends over 15 amino acids. Germline V lookup: CDR1 ENHRY, CDR2 SYGVKD.